Below, 26 T cell receptor beta chains from the same sample are listed, as sequenced in a study of Ad26.COV2.S vaccination and SARS-CoV-2 variants. Using immunoSEQ multiplex PCR, the repertoire was profiled, and TCRdb retains in-frame clones only, with some absent. The sample has more than 400,000 clones; around 90% are singletons. Treatment noted: roughly 20 received Ad26.COV2.S at low or high dose, single or two shots; roughly five received placebo; per-sample allocation not given. All samples were drawn on day 63, counting from the first vaccine or placebo injection. The sample was peripheral blood, taken in a trial of Ad26.COV2.S vaccine versus placebo. The receptors shown here come from a person aged 18-60 years who received the Ad26.COV2.S COVID-19 vaccine or a placebo.

V gene TRBV6-2 or TRBV6-3 combines with J gene TRBJ1-5; D gene uncertain. V dropped 6 bases and J dropped 2 bases, with 5 bases sitting between them. The CDR3 has 12 amino acids. Germline V CDR1 and CDR2: MNHEY, SVGEGT. The CDR3 nucleotides are TGTGCCAGCAGCGGGGGCAATCAGCCCCAGCATTTT. It specifies CASSGGNQPQHF.

The chain uses TRBV18 and TRBJ2-1, with 8 positions matching TRBD2. Germline assignment: CDR1 KGHSH and CDR2 LQKENI. Losses at the gene ends were 3 bases for V and 9 bases for J; bases not matched to a gene: 13. The CDR3 spans 16 residues. CDR3 bases: TGTGCCAGCTCACCTCTTACCGGGACTAGGTCCTCTGAGCAGTTCTTC. This gives the protein CASSPLTGTRSSEQFF.

In its sample, this clone was seen once. The chain links TRBV9 to TRBJ2-2; D remains unclear. The CDR3 is 15 amino acids. CDR1 is SGDLS and CDR2 is YYNGEE in the germline V gene. Trimming pared 0 bases from V and 1 base from J, leaving 7 bases between. The DNA for the CDR3 is TGTGCCAGCAGCGTAGTTGGAGTGAACACCGGGGAGCTGTTTTTT. This sequence encodes CASSVVGVNTGELFF.

This clone came up once. This chain links TRBV7-2 with TRBJ2-7; D unresolved. Looked up from germline, CDR1 is SGHTA and CDR2 is FQGNSA. V was cut by 2 bases and J by 2 bases, with 16 bases left in between. The CDR3 loop spans 16 amino acids. In DNA, the CDR3 is TGTGCCAGCAGCTTAATTACGGCAGGCTACCCCTACGAGCAGTACTTC. As protein: CASSLITAGYPYEQYF.

The CDR3 bases are TGTGCCAGCAGCCCTGGCTTCCCTTACAATGAGCAGTTCTTC. It codes for CASSPGFPYNEQFF. The V call is TRBV27, the J call TRBJ2-1; D remains ambiguous. The CDR3 totals 14 residues. Trimming took 6 bases from V and 4 from J, leaving 13 bases between them. Germline V lookup: CDR1 MNHEY, CDR2 SMNVEV (reference sequence).

The chain has TRBV21-1 and TRBJ2-5; the table gives TRBD1 as D, unverified against the DNA. TRBV21-1 is a pseudogene locus. The CDR3 has 14 residues. CDR3 sequence (DNA): TGTGCCAGCTCGCGGGGACAGGGGGAAGAGACCCAGTACTTC. It encodes CASSRGQGEETQYF.

This chain connects TRBV5-6 to TRBJ2-5, with D possibly being TRBD2 (6 bases). Germline CDR1 is SGHDT and CDR2 is YYEEEE. V was shortened by 0 bases and J by 2 bases, with 11 bases between the two germline ends. This CDR3 is 15 amino acids long. CDR3 sequence: CASSLVGGIQETQYF. CDR3 coding DNA: TGTGCCAGCAGCTTGGTGGGGGGAATACAAGAGACCCAGTACTTC.

J is TRBJ2-7 and V is TRBV11-3, with D possibly TRBD2 on 6 matching bases. The V gene's germline CDR1 is SGHNT and CDR2 YENEEA. The CDR3 is 16 residues long. With 5 bases removed from V and 1 base from J, the gap between germline ends came to 18 bases. The CDR3 DNA reads as TGTGCCAGCAGCCCCCCCCGACTAGTTAGGTCCTACGAGCAGTACTTC. Protein sequence: CASSPPRLVRSYEQYF.

With regard to this clone: A junction boundary mismatches the germline segment, possibly from a read error. V and J are TRBV19 and TRBJ2-5; 8 positions match TRBD1. Germline CDR1 reads LNHDA; CDR2 reads SQIVND (reference sequence). CDR3 length: 15 amino acids. CDR3 residues: CASSTDRGEGETQYF. DNA of the CDR3: TGTGCCAGCAGTACCGACAGGGGTGAGGGGGAGACCCAGTACTTC.

The V gene is TRBV6-2 or TRBV6-3, the J gene TRBJ2-1; the match to TRBD2 covers 9 bases. The V gene's germline CDR1 is MNHEY and CDR2 SVGEGT. V trimming: 5 bases; J trimming: 6 bases; junction bases outside the gene matches: 5. The CDR3 has 14 residues. CDR3: CASSISGSLNEQFF. CDR3 bases: TGTGCCAGCAGTATTAGCGGGAGCCTCAATGAGCAGTTCTTC.

This chain uses TRBV27 with TRBJ2-1; D is possibly TRBD1 (5 bases). V gave up 6 bases and J gave up 2 bases, with 8 bases separating them. CDR3 size: 13 residues. Germline values: CDR1 MNHEY, CDR2 SMNVEV (reference sequence). The CDR3 region is CASRDKPYNEQFF. DNA for the CDR3: TGTGCCAGCAGGGACAAGCCCTACAATGAGCAGTTCTTC.

The rearrangement joins TRBV3-1 (or the pseudogene TRBV3-2) to TRBJ2-7; 8 bases are a match to TRBD1. The CDR3 covers 16 residues. The germline V gene has CDR1 LGHDT and CDR2 YNNKEL (reference sequence). V lost 0 bases and J lost 2; bases outside the gene matches: 6. CDR3 amino acids: CASSQEDREFTYEQYF. DNA of the CDR3: TGTGCCAGCAGCCAAGAGGACAGGGAATTCACCTACGAGCAGTACTTC.

CDR3 sequence reads: CASSQDSPRNRVRMDTQYF. The CDR3 coding sequence is TGTGCCAGCAGCCAAGATTCCCCTCGGAACAGGGTTAGAATGGATACGCAGTATTTT. The genes are TRBV4-2 and TRBJ2-3, with TRBD1 as a possible D gene (6 bases). There are 19 residues in the CDR3. Trimming cost V 0 bases and J 6 bases, with 25 bases left between them. The germline V gene has CDR1 LGHNA and CDR2 YNFKEQ.

The chain links TRBV30 to TRBJ1-1, with 8 positions matching TRBD1. CDR3 length equals 14 residues. Germline V gene data show CDR1 as GTSNPN and CDR2 as SVGIG (reference sequence). With 8 bases clipped from V and 2 bases from J, the junction kept 10 bases outside the gene matches. The CDR3: CARQGPSGNTEAFF. The CDR3, as DNA: TGTGCCCGACAGGGGCCTTCTGGAAACACTGAAGCTTTCTTT.

The chain uses TRBV19 and TRBJ1-1, with D unclear. Trimming pared 8 bases from V and 2 bases from J, leaving 12 bases between. Germline V CDR1 and CDR2: LNHDA, SQIVND (reference sequence). The CDR3 is 13 residues long. DNA for the CDR3: TGTGCCAGTCGATTCGAGATCAACACTGAAGCTTTCTTT. This codes for CASRFEINTEAFF.

The chain employs TRBV6-6 and TRBJ2-7; 8 bases align to TRBD2. Germline CDR1 is MNHNY and CDR2 is SVGAGI (reference sequence). The CDR3 has 16 amino acids. V trimming: 4 bases; J trimming: 5 bases; junction bases outside the gene matches: 13. CDR3 amino acids: CASSFPSGQGPHEQYF. Written as DNA, the CDR3 is TGTGCCAGCAGTTTCCCTAGCGGGCAGGGACCCCACGAGCAGTACTTC.

This chain connects TRBV28 to TRBJ2-2; possible D gene TRBD1, 5 bases. Trimming pared 2 bases from V and 1 base from J, leaving 8 bases between. Per germline, CDR1 MDHEN and CDR2 SYDVKM. The CDR3 has 15 amino acids. CDR3: CASSLPTGNTGELFF. For the CDR3, the DNA is TGTGCCAGCAGTTTACCAACAGGGAACACCGGGGAGCTGTTTTTT. Looking up the rest from reference TRBV28 and TRBJ2-2 gives the full variable domain: DVKVTQSSRYLVKRTGEKVFLECVQDMDHENMFWYRQDPGLGLRLIYFSYDVKMKEKGDIPEGYSVSREKKERFSLILESASTNQTSMYLCASSLPTGNTGELFFGEGSRLTVL.

For the CDR3, the DNA is TGTGCCAGCAGTAGAGGGGGGTTTTCCTACAATGAGCAGTTCTTC. It yields the protein CASSRGGFSYNEQFF. V is TRBV6-5 and J is TRBJ2-1; tentatively, D is TRBD1 or TRBD2 (6 bases each). Trimming removed 5 bases at V and 1 base at J, with 12 bases between. The CDR3 sequence is 15 residues long. Germline CDR1 reads MNHEY; CDR2 reads SVGAGI.

This sequence joins TRBV27 and TRBJ2-2, with D hard to call. The V end lost 5 bases, the J end lost 3 bases, and 10 bases lay between the germline ends. The CDR3 consists of 14 residues. Germline-derived CDR1 and CDR2 are MNHEY and SMNVEV (reference sequence). As DNA, the CDR3 is TGTGCCAGCAGTCTCACCCCCGACACCGGGGAGCTGTTTTTT. Its translation is CASSLTPDTGELFF.

V gene TRBV9 combines with J gene TRBJ2-7; D unclear. CDR1 and CDR2 from the germline V gene are SGDLS and YYNGEE. The CDR3 loop spans 16 amino acids. V was pared by 0 bases and J by 0 bases, with 13 bases between. CDR3 sequence (DNA): TGTGCCAGCAGCGTAGAGGACGGGCCAAGCTCCTACGAGCAGTACTTC. Its protein product is CASSVEDGPSSYEQYF.

The rearrangement joins TRBV7-8 to TRBJ2-7, with no clear D. This CDR3 contains 14 residues. The V end lost 0 bases, the J end lost 2 bases, and 8 bases lay between the germline ends. Germline V gene sequence: CDR1 SGHVS, CDR2 FQNEAQ. CDR3 in amino acids: CASSLARPAYEQYF. In DNA form, the CDR3 reads TGTGCCAGCAGCTTAGCCCGGCCAGCCTACGAGCAGTACTTC.

The chain combines TRBV19 with TRBJ1-4, with D tentatively TRBD1 (5 bases). The ends were cut back, 5 bases at V and 5 bases at J, with 15 bases in the middle. Germline V CDR1 and CDR2: LNHDA, SQIVND (reference sequence). CDR3 length equals 15 residues. The CDR3 DNA reads as TGTGCCAGTAGTTCGGGGGGTTTTGGCAATGAAAAACTGTTTTTT. As protein: CASSSGGFGNEKLFF. The complete variable domain, with remaining parts taken from reference TRBV19 and TRBJ1-4, reads DGGITQSPKYLFRKEGQNVTLSCEQNLNHDAMYWYRQDPGQGLRLIYYSQIVNDFQKGDIAEGYSVSREKKESFPLTVTSAQKNPTAFYLCASSSGGFGNEKLFFGSGTQLSVL.

The chain uses TRBV12-5 and TRBJ2-1, with 7 bases aligning to TRBD1. Germline CDR1 LGHNT, CDR2 FRNRAP. The CDR3 runs to 15 residues. V dropped 5 bases and J dropped 2; count of bases not matched to a gene: 6. The DNA for the CDR3 is TGTGCTAGTGGTGCCGACAGGGCAGCCTACAATGAGCAGTTCTTC. The encoded protein is CASGADRAAYNEQFF. The full variable domain, its missing parts supplied by reference TRBV12-5 and TRBJ2-1, is DARVTQTPRHKVTEMGQEVTMRCQPILGHNTVFWYRQTMMQGLELLAYFRNRAPLDDSGMPKDRFSAEMPDATLATLKIQPSEPRDSAVYFCASGADRAAYNEQFFGPGTRLTVL.

This sequence joins TRBV9 and TRBJ1-2, with D uncertain. The CDR3 consists of 14 residues. The germline V gene encodes CDR1 SGDLS and CDR2 YYNGEE. V lost 4 bases and J lost 0, with 10 bases in between. The CDR3 region is CASSPRISNYGYTF. In nucleotides, the CDR3 is TGTGCCAGCAGCCCCAGGATCTCTAACTATGGCTACACCTTC.

This sequence joins TRBV3-1 (or the pseudogene TRBV3-2) and TRBJ2-2, with 7 positions matching TRBD2. CDR3 size: 18 residues. Trimming removed 3 bases from V and 4 bases from J; junction bases left unmatched: 14. CDR1 and CDR2 from the germline V gene are LGHDT and YNNKEL (reference sequence). CDR3 protein: CASSHLHGWRESTGELFF. The CDR3 DNA reads TGTGCCAGCAGCCACCTACACGGGTGGCGGGAGAGCACCGGGGAGCTGTTTTTT.

The chain uses TRBV3-1 (or the pseudogene TRBV3-2) and TRBJ2-5; D call uncertain. CDR1 and CDR2 (germline): LGHDT, YNNKEL (reference sequence). This CDR3 has 12 residues. V was cut by 4 bases and J by 6 bases, with 9 bases left in between. The CDR3 sequence: CASSPPGKTQYF. CDR3 sequence (DNA): TGTGCCAGCAGCCCCCCTGGAAAGACCCAGTACTTC.